The 16 T cell receptor beta chains given below trace back to one sample, sequenced in a study. Each CDR3 protein gets one entry after TCRdb re-called the 5' RACE reads with MiXCR. The sample records about 62,000 distinct CDR3 sequences, around 30% being singletons. Sequencing input: tumor-infiltrating naive CD4+ T cells sorted from the breast tumor. Subset in this sample: naive CD4+ T cells, CD4+CD45RA+CD25-. These receptors were taken from a female donor with breast cancer.

Regarding this clonotype: Mismatch with germline at one junction end may stem from a read error. V and J are TRBV4-1 and TRBJ2-5; possibly TRBD2 for D (5 bases). CDR3 size: 14 residues. Per germline, CDR1 MGHRA and CDR2 YSYEKL. The CDR3 region is CTSSQTRGQETQYF. DNA for the CDR3: TGCACCAGCAGCCAAACACGGGGCCAAGAGACCCAGTACTTC.

The chain joins TRBV7-2 to TRBJ2-7; D unresolved. The germline V and J ends were trimmed by 0 bases and 5 bases, with 14 bases remaining between them. CDR1 SGHTA and CDR2 FQGNSA come from the germline V gene. The CDR3 sequence is 15 residues long. The DNA for the CDR3 is TGTGCCAGCAGCTTAGCTTCCAGGCTACTCAACGAGCAGTACTTC. This sequence encodes CASSLASRLLNEQYF.

The chain links TRBV6-2 or TRBV6-3 to TRBJ2-5; 10 positions match TRBD1. CDR1 and CDR2 (germline): MNHEY, SVGEGT. V gave up 5 bases and J gave up 5 bases; unmatched junction bases: 11. CDR3 size: 16 residues. CDR3 loop: CASSGDRGILEETQYF. CDR3 nucleotide sequence: TGTGCCAGCAGTGGGGACAGGGGAATTCTGGAGGAGACCCAGTACTTC.

This clonotype appeared once. The chain recombines TRBV12-3 or TRBV12-4 with TRBJ1-3; D remains unclear. Trimming removed 3 bases from V and 2 bases from J, with 5 bases in between. This CDR3 has 13 residues. The chain's CDR3 is CASSFGAGNTIYF. CDR3 nucleotide sequence: TGTGCCAGCAGTTTTGGGGCTGGAAACACCATATATTTT.

The chain uses TRBV5-1 and TRBJ2-7, with D tentatively TRBD1 (5 bases). Germline V lookup: CDR1 SGHRS, CDR2 YFSETQ. The V end lost 3 bases, the J end lost 0 bases, and 13 bases lay between the germline ends. This CDR3 is 15 amino acids long. The CDR3 bases are TGCGCCAGCAGCTCAGACAGAGAGCCCTCCTACGAGCAGTACTTC. Its protein is CASSSDREPSYEQYF.

This clonotype has ten or more counts. The chain joins TRBV11-2 to TRBJ2-1; the D is unclear. V was trimmed by 5 bases and J by 4 bases, leaving 6 bases between them. Germline lookup yields CDR1 SGHAT and CDR2 FQNNGV. The length of the CDR3 is 12 residues. The CDR3 DNA is TGTGCCAGCAGCCCACGTTACAATGAGCAGTTCTTC. It is translated as CASSPRYNEQFF.

Relative to its sample, this clonotype is medium-sized (0.01 to 0.1%). The rearrangement links TRBV7-2 to TRBJ2-6, with D perhaps assigned TRBD1 or TRBD2 (6 bases each). CDR3 length: 18 residues. V lost 5 bases and J 0 bases, leaving 17 bases between the germline ends. CDR1 is SGHTA and CDR2 is FQGNSA in the germline V gene. The CDR3: CASSPGAGSDSGANVLTF. DNA of the CDR3: TGTGCCAGCAGCCCAGGGGCGGGGAGTGACTCTGGGGCCAACGTCCTGACTTTC.

The chain carries TRBV3-1 and TRBJ2-2; D is uncertain. The germline CDR1 and CDR2 sequences are LGHDT and YNNKEL (reference sequence). The V and J ends lost 0 bases and 7 bases respectively, with 6 bases between them. The CDR3 covers 13 residues. CDR3 DNA sequence: TGTGCCAGCAGCCAAGATCTTTTCGGGGAGCTGTTTTTT. It yields the protein CASSQDLFGELFF. Based on the CDR3 plus reference TRBV3-1 and TRBJ2-2, the full variable domain is DTAVSQTPKYLVTQMGNDKSIKCEQNLGHDTMYWYKQDSKKFLKIMFSYNNKELIINETVPNRFSPKSPDKAHLNLHINSLELGDSAVYFCASSQDLFGELFFGEGSRLTVL.

As concerns this clonotype: One end of the junction does not line up with germline, which may come from a read error. The gene calls are TRBV5-1 and TRBJ2-7, with D possibly being TRBD1 (6 bases). Germline V lookup: CDR1 SGHRS, CDR2 YFSETQ. This CDR3 has 15 amino acids. CDR3 in amino acids: CASSTSGTRSYEQYF. Here the CDR3 DNA reads TGCGCCAGCAGCACCTCCGGGACACGATCCTACGAGCAATACTTC. Complete variable domain (other parts from reference TRBV5-1 and TRBJ2-7): KAGVTQTPRYLIKTRGQQVTLSCSPISGHRSVSWYQQTPGQGLQFLFEYFSETQRNKGNFPGRFSGRQFSNSRSEMNVSTLELGDSALYLCASSTSGTRSYEQYFGPGTRLTVT.

Turning to this clonotype: This may come from a read error, since a much larger clone is one base off. This chain joins TRBV5-1 and TRBJ1-2; TRBD1 matches at 9 bases. Looked up from germline, CDR1 is SGHRS and CDR2 is YFSETQ. J gave up 5 bases and V 7 bases, and 15 bases lay outside the gene matches. The length of the CDR3 is 16 residues. CDR3 loop: CASGLDRTGARYGYTF. CDR3 sequence (DNA): TGCGCCAGCGGCCTGGATCGGACAGGGGCCCGGTATGGCTACACCTTC.

In this sample, this clonotype turned up many times. The chain combines TRBV6-1 with TRBJ2-7, with D maybe TRBD2 (5 bases). Trimming pared 5 bases from V and 1 base from J, leaving 9 bases between. Germline CDR1 and CDR2: MNHNS and SASEGT. This CDR3 region has 13 residues. CDR3 loop: CASSIRESYEQYF. DNA of the CDR3: TGTGCCAGCAGTATCCGGGAATCCTACGAGCAGTACTTC.

The CDR3 DNA is TGTGCCAGCAGCGTTAAACTAGCGGGGTTGGAGACCCAGTACTTC. This translates into CASSVKLAGLETQYF. The V and J genes are TRBV11-1 and TRBJ2-5, with TRBD2 matching 10 bases. With 5 bases clipped from V and 5 bases from J, the junction kept 8 bases outside the gene matches. In germline, CDR1 is SGHAT, CDR2 FQDESV (reference sequence). The CDR3 has 15 residues.

The chain combines TRBV7-8 with TRBJ1-3; D gene uncertain. The CDR3 spans 14 residues. In germline, CDR1 is SGHVS, CDR2 FQNEAQ. Trimming removed 5 bases at V and 3 bases at J, with 11 bases between. DNA of the CDR3: TGTGCCAGCAGCCCGGGAGGGAGTGGAAACACCATATATTTT. It encodes CASSPGGSGNTIYF.

The chain joins TRBV10-3 to TRBJ1-1, with TRBD1 as a possible D gene (6 bases). Germline V gene data show CDR1 as ENHRY and CDR2 as SYGVKD. V lost 3 bases to trimming and J lost 10 bases, with 15 bases between them. The CDR3 sequence is 13 residues long. The CDR3 DNA follows: TGTGCCATCAGTGATTGGGGGGCGAACGGAGCTTTCTTT. Protein: CAISDWGANGAFF.

This clonotype was recorded a few times. The V and J genes are TRBV29-1 and TRBJ1-2; D gene unclear. There are 10 residues in the CDR3. With 4 bases removed from V and 5 bases from J, the gap between germline ends came to 5 bases. Per the germline V gene, CDR1 is SQVTM and CDR2 is ANQGSEA. The CDR3 loop is CSVVGYGYTF. In nucleotides, the CDR3 is TGCAGCGTTGTGGGGTATGGCTACACCTTC.

This chain uses TRBV5-1 with TRBJ2-2; 7 nucleotides align to TRBD2. Trimming at V came to 2 bases and at J to 5 bases, leaving 6 bases not matched to a gene. Germline CDR1 is SGHRS and CDR2 is YFSETQ. CDR3 length: 15 amino acids. The CDR3 DNA follows: TGCGCCAGCAGCTTAGCGGGGCAGGAAACCGGGGAGCTGTTTTTT. Residues: CASSLAGQETGELFF.